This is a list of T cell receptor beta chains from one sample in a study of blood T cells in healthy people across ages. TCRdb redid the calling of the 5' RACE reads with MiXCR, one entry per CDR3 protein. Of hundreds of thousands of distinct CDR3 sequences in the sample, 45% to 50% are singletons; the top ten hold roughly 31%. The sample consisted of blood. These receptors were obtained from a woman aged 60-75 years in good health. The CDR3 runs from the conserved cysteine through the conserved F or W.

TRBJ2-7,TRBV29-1,CSVGGYRQVGAYEQYF
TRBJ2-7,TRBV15,CATSREWVLAKYEQYF
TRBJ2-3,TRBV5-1,CASSQRTSGITDTQYF
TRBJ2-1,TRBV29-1,CSVGTDVYWGNEQFF
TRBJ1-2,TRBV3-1,CASSQGTAWGVVPSGYTF
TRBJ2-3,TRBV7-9,CASSLDGGGATDTQYF
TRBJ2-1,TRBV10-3,CVIGGSYNEQFF
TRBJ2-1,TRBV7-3,CASSLGLGGAYNEQFF
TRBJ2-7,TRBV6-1,CASTTSGSGEQYF
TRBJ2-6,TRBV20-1,CSASAHSPGANVLTF
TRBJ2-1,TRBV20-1,CSARGRRRPNEQFF
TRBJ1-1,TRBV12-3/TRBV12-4,CASSFRGLAFF
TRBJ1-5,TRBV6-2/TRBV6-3,CASSPSWNNRPQHF
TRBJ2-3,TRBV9,CASSRELDTQYF
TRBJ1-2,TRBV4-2,CASSKPVDYGYTF
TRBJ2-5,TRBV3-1,CASSQTTTNQETQYF
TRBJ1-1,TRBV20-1,CSVKIGLGNSNTEAFF
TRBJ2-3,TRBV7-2,CASSFRPPGQGVEYTQYF
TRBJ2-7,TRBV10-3,CAISLGAGAYEQYF
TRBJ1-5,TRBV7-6,CASSAARGNQPQHF
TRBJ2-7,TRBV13,CASSLGPASTYEQYF
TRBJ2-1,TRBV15,CATSVKDGTEQFF
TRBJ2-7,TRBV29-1,CSATSGTGKGEQYF
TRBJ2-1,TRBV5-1,CASSSHQLQGDEQFF
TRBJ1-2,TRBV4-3,CASSQDGPYGYTF
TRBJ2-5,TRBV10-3,CAISQTSGIYNEQYF
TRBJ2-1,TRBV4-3,CASSQVLSFTNEQFF
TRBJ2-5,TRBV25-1,CASSELVSGRANEQYF
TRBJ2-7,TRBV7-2,CASSTRQGGYEQYF
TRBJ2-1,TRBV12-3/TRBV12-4,CASSLQSSGSYNEQFF
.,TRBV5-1,CASSLERQGSQGEQYF
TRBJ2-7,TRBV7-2,CASSVLAGGRQYF
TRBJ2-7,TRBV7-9,CASRPGGVYEQYF
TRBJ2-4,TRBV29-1,CSVEVGESGNEQNF
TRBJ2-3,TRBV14,CASSRFSGRGTDTQYF
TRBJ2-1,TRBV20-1,CSLNRGTHNEQFF
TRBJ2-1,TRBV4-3,CASSQGPRYNERFF
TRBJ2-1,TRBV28,CASTGDRGRNEQFF
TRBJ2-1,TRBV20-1,CSARVWTLNEQFF